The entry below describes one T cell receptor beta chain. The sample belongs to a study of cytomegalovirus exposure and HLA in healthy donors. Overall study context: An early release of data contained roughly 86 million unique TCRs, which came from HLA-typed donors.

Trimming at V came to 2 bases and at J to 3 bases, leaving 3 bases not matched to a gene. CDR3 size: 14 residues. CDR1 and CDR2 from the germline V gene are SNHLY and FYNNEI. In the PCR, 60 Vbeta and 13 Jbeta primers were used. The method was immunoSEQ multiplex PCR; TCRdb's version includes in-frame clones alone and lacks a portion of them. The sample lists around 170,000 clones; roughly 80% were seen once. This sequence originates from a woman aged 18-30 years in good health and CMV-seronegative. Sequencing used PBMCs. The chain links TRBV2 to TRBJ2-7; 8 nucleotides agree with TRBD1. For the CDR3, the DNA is TGTGCCAGCAGTGAACAGGGGGCAGACTACGAGCAGTACTTC. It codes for CASSEQGADYEQYF.